This T cell receptor beta chain was recorded in a study of post-analysis software for immune sequencing data (dated by TCRdb to between 2015 and 2017). As for the study more broadly: Disease courses on record covered relapsing-remitting, secondary progressive and progressive-relapsing multiple sclerosis, though some patients had no subtype annotation. The multiple sclerosis patient repertoires were compared with more than 9 previously published healthy control repertoires from donors aged roughly 6 to 27 years. A subset of samples was prepared in parallel using single-end sample barcoding, then pooled and co-amplified after Illumina adapter ligation. General findings and caveats noted by the study authors: The multiple sclerosis patient group was slightly younger than the control group. Significantly higher frequencies in patients than in controls were found for roughly five TRBV segments, including TRBV5-6, TRBV5-1 and TRBV20-1. Direct clustering with F measure showed strong co-clustering of samples prepared in the same batch, prompting a batch-effect correction. Compared with controls, multiple sclerosis patients had significantly lower normalized Chao1 diversity, a finding suggesting substantial peripheral T-cell clonal expansion.

The receptor library was made with PCR. TCRdb names Illumina HiSeq 2500 as the instrument used. Unique molecular identifiers were incorporated into TCR beta cDNA libraries to reduce PCR and sequencing biases. Every 1 to 10 million input T cells yielded approximately 500,000 cDNA molecules, meaning each molecule approximated one T cell. The patient libraries were prepared and sequenced with the same protocol used for the earlier healthy control dataset. Within a given batch, samples were prepared together, multiplexed and sequenced on the same HiSeq lane. The study's processing was this. Raw barcoded reads were processed with MIGEC, and single-read molecular identifier groups were discarded before consensus assembly and CDR3 extraction. Clonotype tables were post-analysed with VDJtools, normalizing diversity by down-sampling all datasets to the smallest sample size. Repertoire overlap clustering matched CDR3 amino acid but not nucleotide sequences to correct batch-related cross-sample contamination. TCRdb reprocessing: public reads trimmed at Q25 with fastp, clones called with MiXCR, in-frame beta chains kept. CDR3 protein duplicates are merged, each entry listing the most common genes and DNA. TCRdb, rather than the study authors, made the V and J calls. Across this sample there are hundreds of thousands of distinct CDR3 sequences, with approximately 30% seen only once. Of the sample, around 0.6% is held by the ten largest clones.

TCR beta repertoires were profiled from peripheral blood of 13 young patients with multiple sclerosis to demonstrate the VDJtools post-analysis software. The multiple sclerosis patients were children and adolescents ranging in age from roughly 6 to 15 years. CDR1 SGHRS and CDR2 YFSETQ are derived from the germline V gene. Its CDR3 holds 14 amino acids, cysteine through phenylalanine. Of all the DNA, just the CDR3 is kept, 42 bases in frame from base 1. V has 3 bases trimmed and J has 5 bases trimmed; junction bases matching no gene number 5. This clonotype has a handful of counts. Its antigen has not been determined. The record has no base qualities; no much larger clone is one base away.

The sample taken for sequencing was blood. The sequence was obtained from a girl between 10 and 17 years old with multiple sclerosis. The rearrangement combines TRBV5-1 with TRBJ1-2, and 9 junctional nucleotides match TRBD1. The nucleotide sequence is TGCGCCAGCAGCTCCGGACAGGGGATATATGGCTACACCTTC. It translates to CASSSGQGIYGYTF.